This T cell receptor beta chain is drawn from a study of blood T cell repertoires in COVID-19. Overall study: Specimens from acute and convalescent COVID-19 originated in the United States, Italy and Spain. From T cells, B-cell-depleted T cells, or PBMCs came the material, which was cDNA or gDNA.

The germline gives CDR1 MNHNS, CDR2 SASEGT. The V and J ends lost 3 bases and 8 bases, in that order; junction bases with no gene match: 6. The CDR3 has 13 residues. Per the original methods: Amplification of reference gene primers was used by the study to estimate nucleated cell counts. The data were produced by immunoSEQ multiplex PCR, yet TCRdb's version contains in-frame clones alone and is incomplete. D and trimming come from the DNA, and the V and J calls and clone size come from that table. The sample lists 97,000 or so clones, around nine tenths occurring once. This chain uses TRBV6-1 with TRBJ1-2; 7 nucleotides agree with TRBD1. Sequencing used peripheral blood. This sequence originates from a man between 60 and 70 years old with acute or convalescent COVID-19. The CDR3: CASSEPQGGGYTF. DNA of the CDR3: TGTGCCAGCAGTGAGCCGCAGGGGGGAGGCTACACCTTC.